Listed below are T cell receptor beta chains from one sample, sequenced in a study of Tregs in tolerant kidney transplant recipients. Sequencing used immunoSEQ multiplex PCR; TCRdb keeps in-frame clones, though not all of them. Of about 69,000 clones in the sample, about 88% were seen once. Specimen: CD4+ T cells from blood, collected before the transplant. The receptors come from a human donor who received a combined kidney and bone marrow transplant. Both conserved end residues are part of each CDR3. The D gene is left open where the match is weak. Size is omitted from some rows. Given values are once, few, many or a class for expanded clones.

j_gene,v_gene,len,abundance,d_gene,CDR3aa,CDR3nt
TRBJ2-5,TRBV4-2,13,.,.,CASSFSVGETQYF,TGTGCCAGCAGCTTTAGTGTCGGAGAGACCCAGTACTTC
TRBJ2-6,TRBV5-1,18,.,TRBD2,CASSVTSGSTSGANVLTF,TGCGCCAGCAGCGTCACTAGCGGCTCCACCTCTGGGGCCAACGTCCTGACTTTC
TRBJ1-1,TRBV27,13,.,.,CASRSDRNTEAFF,TGTGCCAGCCGATCAGACAGGAACACTGAAGCTTTCTTT
TRBJ2-1,TRBV9,22,.,TRBD2,CASSVGGGLAGVSGRVGNEQFF,TGTGCCAGCAGCGTAGGAGGGGGGCTAGCGGGAGTTAGTGGGCGGGTGGGCAATGAGCAGTTCTTC
TRBJ1-4,TRBV28,14,.,.,CASSSGVTNEKLFF,TGTGCCAGCAGTTCAGGGGTAACTAATGAAAAACTGTTTTTT
TRBJ2-5,TRBV12-2,16,.,.,CASRLVPLPGAETQYF,TGTGCAAGTCGCTTAGTACCCCTCCCAGGGGCAGAGACCCAGTACTTC
TRBJ1-2,TRBV2,13,few,TRBD1,CASRGQGYYGYTF,TGTGCCAGCAGGGGACAGGGCTACTATGGCTACACCTTC
TRBJ2-7,TRBV5-1,15,.,TRBD1,CASSLGGQGLYEQYF,TGCGCCAGCAGCTTGGGGGGACAGGGCCTCTACGAGCAGTACTTC
TRBJ2-1,TRBV6-1,17,.,.,CASSDPATSGSYNEQFF,TGTGCCAGCAGTGACCCCGCGACTTCTGGCTCCTACAATGAGCAGTTCTTC
TRBJ2-2,TRBV28,12,few,.,CASRFLTGELFF,TGTGCCAGCAGGTTCCTTACCGGGGAGCTGTTTTTT
TRBJ1-2,TRBV28,11,few,.,CASSSARLYTF,TGTGCCAGCAGCTCCGCACGACTCTACACCTTC
TRBJ2-5,TRBV14,13,.,.,CASNQAGGGTQYF,TGTGCCAGCAACCAAGCGGGCGGAGGGACCCAGTACTTC
TRBJ2-1,TRBV5-1,14,.,TRBD1,CASSSWTGGNEQFF,TGCGCCAGCAGCAGCTGGACAGGGGGCAATGAGCAGTTCTTC
TRBJ2-3,TRBV9,16,once,.,CASSPAGSGHTDTQYF,TGTGCCAGCAGCCCCGCTGGGAGCGGCCACACAGATACGCAGTATTTT
TRBJ1-2,TRBV7-3,14,.,.,CASSLTAGSYGYTF,TGTGCCAGCAGCTTAACAGCAGGTTCTTATGGCTACACCTTC
TRBJ1-1,TRBV7-2,14,.,TRBD1,CASSFKTGVTEAFF,TGTGCCAGCAGCTTCAAGACAGGGGTGACTGAAGCTTTCTTT
TRBJ2-5,TRBV29-1,9,.,.,CSVEPNQYF,TGCAGCGTTGAACCAAATCAGTACTTC
TRBJ2-3,TRBV13,16,.,TRBD2,CASSLVASGSADTQYF,TGTGCCAGCAGCTTAGTGGCTAGCGGGAGTGCAGATACGCAGTATTTT
TRBJ2-3,TRBV5-1,16,.,TRBD2,CASSGGLAGGTDTQYF,TGCGCCAGCAGCGGGGGACTAGCGGGTGGCACAGATACGCAGTATTTT
TRBJ2-5,TRBV28,16,.,TRBD1,CASSWGTGGMIATQYF,TGTGCCAGCAGTTGGGGGACAGGGGGTATGATAGCCACCCAGTACTTC
TRBJ2-7,TRBV30,12,.,.,CAWSPHSYEQYF,TGTGCCTGGAGTCCACACTCCTACGAGCAGTACTTC
TRBJ2-5,TRBV18,17,.,.,CASSPLMGKDRQETQYF,TGTGCCAGCTCACCACTTATGGGAAAGGACAGACAAGAGACCCAGTACTTC
TRBJ2-2,TRBV2,16,.,.,CASSEEGAGRTGELFF,TGTGCCAGCAGTGAAGAAGGGGCCGGGAGAACCGGGGAGCTGTTTTTT
TRBJ1-1,TRBV6-1,15,.,.,CASTNNRGKTAEAFF,TGTGCCAGCACTAATAATAGGGGGAAGACGGCTGAAGCTTTCTTT
TRBJ2-5,TRBV19,16,.,TRBD2,CASSKTSGIRGETQYF,TGTGCCAGTAGTAAGACTAGCGGGATCCGCGGAGAGACCCAGTACTTC
TRBJ1-2,TRBV28,13,once,.,CASSLLQGTGYTF,TGTGCCAGCAGTTTACTACAGGGAACTGGCTACACCTTC
TRBJ2-7,TRBV5-1,15,.,.,CASSLVSGINYEQYF,TGCGCCAGCAGCTTGGTATCCGGGATTAACTACGAGCAGTACTTC
TRBJ1-2,TRBV4-1,13,.,.,CASSQDLAYGYTF,TGCGCCAGCAGCCAAGATCTAGCCTATGGCTACACCTTC
TRBJ2-3,TRBV10-1,14,.,TRBD2,CASSDSGVWGTQYF,TGCGCCAGCAGTGATAGCGGGGTCTGGGGTACGCAGTATTTT
TRBJ1-2,TRBV4-3,16,.,.,CASSQDLGGVRYGYTF,TGCGCCAGCAGCCAAGATTTAGGAGGGGTCCGCTATGGCTACACCTTC
TRBJ2-1,TRBV5-1,14,.,TRBD2,CASSPGTTYNEQFF,TGCGCCAGCAGCCCTGGGACTACCTACAATGAGCAGTTCTTC
TRBJ2-7,TRBV21-1,13,.,.,CASSTRQAYEQYF,TGTGCCAGCAGCACTCGACAGGCCTACGAGCAGTACTTC
TRBJ2-3,TRBV5-1,13,.,.,CASSLVGGDTQYF,TGCGCCAGCAGCTTGGTCGGGGGTGATACGCAGTATTTT
TRBJ2-7,TRBV10-3,18,.,.,CAISDTGQTIRFTYEQYF,TGTGCCATCAGTGACACAGGACAGACCATAAGATTTACCTACGAGCAGTACTTC
TRBJ2-7,TRBV30,14,.,TRBD1,CAWDPGQGTYEQYF,TGTGCCTGGGATCCGGGACAGGGGACCTACGAGCAGTACTTC
TRBJ2-3,TRBV14,14,.,.,CASSQRQVADTQYF,TGTGCCAGCAGCCAACGGCAGGTTGCAGATACGCAGTATTTT
TRBJ2-4,TRBV20-1,11,.,.,CSAGTIGIQYF,TGCAGTGCTGGGACAATCGGCATTCAGTACTTC
TRBJ2-1,TRBV18,16,.,TRBD2,CASSPNPAGVGNEQFF,TGTGCCAGCTCACCAAATCCAGCGGGAGTTGGCAATGAGCAGTTCTTC
TRBJ2-3,TRBV27,15,once,.,CASRGGRTSTDTQYF,TGTGCCAGCCGGGGAGGCAGGACTAGCACAGATACGCAGTATTTT
TRBJ2-3,TRBV21-1,11,.,.,CASSTLGTQYF,TGTGCCAGCAGCACCCTCGGTACGCAGTATTTT